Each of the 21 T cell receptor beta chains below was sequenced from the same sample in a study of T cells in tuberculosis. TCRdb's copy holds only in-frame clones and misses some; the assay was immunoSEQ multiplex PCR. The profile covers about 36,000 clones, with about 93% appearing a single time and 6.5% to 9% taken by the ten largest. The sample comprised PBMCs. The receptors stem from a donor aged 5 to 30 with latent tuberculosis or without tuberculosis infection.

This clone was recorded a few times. As DNA, the CDR3 is TGCGCCAGCAGCCAAGTCGAGCGCAGGGGAAACACTGAAGCTTTCTTT. Translation: CASSQVERRGNTEAFF. J is TRBJ1-1 and V is TRBV4-1, with TRBD1 as a possible D gene (6 bases). CDR1 MGHRA and CDR2 YSYEKL come from the germline V gene. V gave up 1 base and J gave up 2 bases, with 14 bases separating them. The CDR3 runs 16 residues.

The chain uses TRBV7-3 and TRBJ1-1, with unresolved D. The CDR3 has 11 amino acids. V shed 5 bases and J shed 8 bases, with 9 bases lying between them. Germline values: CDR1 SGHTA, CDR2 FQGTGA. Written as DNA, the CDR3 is TGTGCCAGCAGCGATACAGTGGAAGCTTTCTTT. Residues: CASSDTVEAFF.

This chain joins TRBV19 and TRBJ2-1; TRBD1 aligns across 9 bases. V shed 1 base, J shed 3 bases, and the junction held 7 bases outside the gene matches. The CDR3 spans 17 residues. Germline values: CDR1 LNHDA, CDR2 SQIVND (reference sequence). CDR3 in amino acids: CASSIGGTGTVYNEQFF. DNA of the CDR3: TGTGCCAGTAGTATAGGAGGGACAGGGACCGTCTACAATGAGCAGTTCTTC. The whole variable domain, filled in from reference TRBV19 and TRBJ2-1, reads DGGITQSPKYLFRKEGQNVTLSCEQNLNHDAMYWYRQDPGQGLRLIYYSQIVNDFQKGDIAEGYSVSREKKESFPLTVTSAQKNPTAFYLCASSIGGTGTVYNEQFFGPGTRLTVL.

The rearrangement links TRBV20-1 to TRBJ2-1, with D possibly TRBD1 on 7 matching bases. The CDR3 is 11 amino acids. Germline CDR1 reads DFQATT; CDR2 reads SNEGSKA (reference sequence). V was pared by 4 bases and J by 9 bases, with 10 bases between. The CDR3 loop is CSATGGTEQFF. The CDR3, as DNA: TGCAGTGCTACAGGGGGGACTGAGCAGTTCTTC.

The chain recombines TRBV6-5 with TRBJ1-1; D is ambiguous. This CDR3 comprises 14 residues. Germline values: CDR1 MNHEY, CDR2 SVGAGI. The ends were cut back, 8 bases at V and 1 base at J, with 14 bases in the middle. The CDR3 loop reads CASRESFTNTEAFF. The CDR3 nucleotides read TGTGCCAGCCGAGAGTCTTTCACGAACACTGAAGCTTTCTTT.

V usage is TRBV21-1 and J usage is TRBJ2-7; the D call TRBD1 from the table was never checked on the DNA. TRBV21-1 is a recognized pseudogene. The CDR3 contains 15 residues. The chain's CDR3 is CASSKPSPGQGKQYF. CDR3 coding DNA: TGTGCCAGCAGCAAACCCTCCCCGGGACAGGGCAAGCAGTACTTC.

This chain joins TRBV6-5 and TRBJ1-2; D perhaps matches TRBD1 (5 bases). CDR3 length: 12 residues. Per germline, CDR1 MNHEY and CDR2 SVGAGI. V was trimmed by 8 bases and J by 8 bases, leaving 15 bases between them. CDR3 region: CASSTGGGGYTF. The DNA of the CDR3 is TGTGCCAGCTCCACGGGGGGAGGCGGCTACACCTTC.

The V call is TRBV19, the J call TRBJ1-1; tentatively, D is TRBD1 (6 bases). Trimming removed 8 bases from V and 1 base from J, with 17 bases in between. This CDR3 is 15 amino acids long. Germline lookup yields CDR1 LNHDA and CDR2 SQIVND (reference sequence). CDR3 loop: CASGRAGAQNTEAFF. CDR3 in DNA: TGTGCCAGTGGGCGGGCGGGGGCGCAGAACACTGAAGCTTTCTTT.

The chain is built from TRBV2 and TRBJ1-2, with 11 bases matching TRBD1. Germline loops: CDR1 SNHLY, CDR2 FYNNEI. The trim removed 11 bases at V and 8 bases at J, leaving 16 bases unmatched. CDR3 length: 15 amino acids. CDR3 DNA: TGTGCCGGCTCGGTCGGGACAGGGGGGAGGGGAGGCTACACCTTC. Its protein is CAGSVGTGGRGGYTF.

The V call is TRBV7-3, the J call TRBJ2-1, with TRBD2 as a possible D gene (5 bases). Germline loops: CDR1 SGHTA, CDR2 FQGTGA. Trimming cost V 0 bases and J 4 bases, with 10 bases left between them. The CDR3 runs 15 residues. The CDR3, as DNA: TGTGCCAGCAGCTTAACAGGTTCGGGGTACAATGAGCAGTTCTTC. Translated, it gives CASSLTGSGYNEQFF.

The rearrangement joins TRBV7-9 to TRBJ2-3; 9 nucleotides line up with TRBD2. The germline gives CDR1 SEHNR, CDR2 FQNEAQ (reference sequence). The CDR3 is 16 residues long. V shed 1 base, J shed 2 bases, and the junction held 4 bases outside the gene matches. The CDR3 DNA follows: TGTGCCAGCAGCTTAGGCGGGGGGGCCCCCACAGATACGCAGTATTTT. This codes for CASSLGGGAPTDTQYF.

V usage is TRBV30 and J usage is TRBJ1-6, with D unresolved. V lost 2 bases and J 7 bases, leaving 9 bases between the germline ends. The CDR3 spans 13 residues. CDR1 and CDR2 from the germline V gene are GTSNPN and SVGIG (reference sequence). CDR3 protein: CAWSFSGNSPLHF. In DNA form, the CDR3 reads TGTGCCTGGAGTTTTTCGGGGAATTCACCCCTCCACTTT.

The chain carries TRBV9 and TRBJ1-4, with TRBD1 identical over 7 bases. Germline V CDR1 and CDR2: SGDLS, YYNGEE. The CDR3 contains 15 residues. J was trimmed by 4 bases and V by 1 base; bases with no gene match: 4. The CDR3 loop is CASSVTTGYNEKLFF. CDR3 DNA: TGTGCCAGCAGCGTAACGACAGGGTATAATGAAAAACTGTTTTTT.

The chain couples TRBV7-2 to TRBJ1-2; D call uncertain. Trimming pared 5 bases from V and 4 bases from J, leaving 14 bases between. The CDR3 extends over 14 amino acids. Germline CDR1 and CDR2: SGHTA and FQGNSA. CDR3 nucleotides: TGTGCCAGCAGCCTTACCAGGCCAAGCTATGGCTACACCTTC. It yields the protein CASSLTRPSYGYTF.

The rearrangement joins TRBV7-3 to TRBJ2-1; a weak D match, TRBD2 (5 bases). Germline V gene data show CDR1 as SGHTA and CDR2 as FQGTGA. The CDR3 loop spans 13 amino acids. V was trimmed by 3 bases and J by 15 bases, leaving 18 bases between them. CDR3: CASSFERTGKGFF. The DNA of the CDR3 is TGTGCCAGCAGCTTCGAGCGGACGGGAAAGGGGTTCTTC.

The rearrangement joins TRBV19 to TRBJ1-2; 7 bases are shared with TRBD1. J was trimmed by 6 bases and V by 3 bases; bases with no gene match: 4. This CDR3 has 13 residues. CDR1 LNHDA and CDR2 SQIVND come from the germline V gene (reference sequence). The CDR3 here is CASSIIRGDGYTF. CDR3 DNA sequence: TGTGCCAGTAGTATCATCAGGGGGGATGGCTACACCTTC.

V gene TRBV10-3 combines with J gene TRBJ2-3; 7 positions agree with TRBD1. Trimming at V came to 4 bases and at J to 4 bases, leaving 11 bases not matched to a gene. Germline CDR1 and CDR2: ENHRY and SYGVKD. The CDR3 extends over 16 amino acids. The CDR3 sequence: CAISGEQGVWADTQYF. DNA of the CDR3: TGTGCCATCAGTGGGGAGCAGGGGGTCTGGGCAGATACGCAGTATTTT.

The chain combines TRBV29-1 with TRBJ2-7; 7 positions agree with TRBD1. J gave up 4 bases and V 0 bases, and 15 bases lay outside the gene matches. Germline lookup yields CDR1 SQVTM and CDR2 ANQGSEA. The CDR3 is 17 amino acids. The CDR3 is CSVEDGMLRGQSYEQYF. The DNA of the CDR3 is TGCAGCGTTGAAGATGGTATGCTAAGGGGGCAGAGTTACGAGCAGTACTTC.

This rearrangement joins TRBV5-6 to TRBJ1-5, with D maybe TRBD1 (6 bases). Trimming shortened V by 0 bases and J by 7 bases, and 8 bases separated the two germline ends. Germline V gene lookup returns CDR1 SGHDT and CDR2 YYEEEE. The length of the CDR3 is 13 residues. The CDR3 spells CASSLGTVQPQHF. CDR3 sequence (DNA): TGTGCCAGCAGCTTGGGGACAGTCCAGCCCCAGCATTTT.

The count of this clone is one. The CDR3 region has the DNA TGTGCCAGCAGTCCACCTGGGACAGGACTAGGATATGGCTACACCTTC. Protein: CASSPPGTGLGYGYTF. The genes are TRBV28 and TRBJ1-2; TRBD1 matches 8 bases. The CDR3 extends over 16 amino acids. V dropped 5 bases and J dropped 5; count of bases not matched to a gene: 13. Germline CDR1 MDHEN, CDR2 SYDVKM.

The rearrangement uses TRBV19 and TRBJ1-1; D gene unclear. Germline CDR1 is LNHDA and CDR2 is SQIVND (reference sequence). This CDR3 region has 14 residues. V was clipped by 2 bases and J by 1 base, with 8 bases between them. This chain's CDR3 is CASSILAENTEAFF. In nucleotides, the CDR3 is TGTGCCAGTAGTATACTGGCAGAGAACACTGAAGCTTTCTTT.